Below are 9 T cell receptor beta chains sequenced from a single sample in a study of blood T cells in healthy people across ages. Combining a sample-barcoded 5' primer with a J-beta primer mix, a second PCR ran for roughly 6 to 12 cycles. In TCRdb, the 5' RACE reads were re-called with MiXCR into one record per CDR3 protein. The table lists under 750,000 distinct CDR3 sequences, roughly 48% of them singletons, with 20% to 25% in the top ten. Sequences were obtained from blood. Source of these receptors: a man older than 75 in good health.

Only a few counts were recorded for this clonotype. A much larger clonotype is one base distant, so this may be a read error. The chain joins TRBV6-5 to TRBJ2-7, with a tentative D call TRBD2 (5 bases). Germline lookup yields CDR1 MNHEY and CDR2 SVGAGI. This CDR3 spans 13 amino acids. With 8 bases removed from V and 7 bases from J, the gap between germline ends came to 18 bases. The CDR3 DNA sequence: TGTGCCAGCCACGGGAACCCCTACAATGAGCAGTACTTC. The encoded protein is CASHGNPYNEQYF.

This chain uses TRBV7-2 with TRBJ2-3; D possibly corresponds to TRBD2 (5 bases). The CDR3 length is 15 residues. The V end lost 5 bases, the J end lost 2 bases, and 14 bases lay between the germline ends. In germline, CDR1 is SGHTA, CDR2 FQGNSA. The CDR3 nucleotides are TGTGCCAGCAGCCCCCCGCGACTAAACACAGATACGCAGTATTTT. Its protein product is CASSPPRLNTDTQYF. The complete variable domain, with remaining parts taken from reference TRBV7-2 and TRBJ2-3, reads GAGVSQSPSNKVTEKGKDVELRCDPISGHTALYWYRQSLGQGLEFLIYFQGNSAPDKSGLPSDRFSAERTGGSVSTLTIQRTQQEDSAVYLCASSPPRLNTDTQYFGPGTRLTVL.

The chain combines TRBV20-1 with TRBJ2-1; D is unresolved. The germline V gene encodes CDR1 DFQATT and CDR2 SNEGSKA (reference sequence). There are 16 residues in the CDR3. V was cut by 6 bases and J by 0 bases, with 18 bases left in between. The CDR3 region is CSAPGPTVLSYNEQFF. CDR3 DNA: TGCAGTGCCCCTGGACCCACTGTGCTCTCCTACAATGAGCAGTTCTTC.

This chain's CDR3 is CASSFLPSDGGRFTGELFF. The CDR3 coding sequence is TGCGCCAGCAGCTTCCTCCCCTCGGACGGAGGGAGGTTCACCGGGGAGCTGTTTTTT. The genes are TRBV5-1 and TRBJ2-2; D might be TRBD2 (6 bases). Germline V gene sequence: CDR1 SGHRS, CDR2 YFSETQ. V shed 2 bases and J shed 4 bases, with 24 bases lying between them. This CDR3 has 19 amino acids.

There are many counts of this clonotype. The gene calls are TRBV20-1 and TRBJ1-5; D is ambiguous. Trimming removed 0 bases at V and 2 bases at J, with 11 bases between. Germline CDR1 reads DFQATT; CDR2 reads SNEGSKA (reference sequence). The CDR3 extends over 15 amino acids. This chain's CDR3 is CSAREWESRNQPQHF. In nucleotides, the CDR3 is TGCAGTGCTAGAGAATGGGAAAGCCGCAATCAGCCCCAGCATTTT.

There are a few counts of this clonotype. This chain joins TRBV5-1 and TRBJ2-3, with TRBD2 as a possible D gene (6 bases). The CDR3 covers 16 residues. V shed 0 bases and J shed 0 bases, with 11 bases lying between them. Germline values: CDR1 SGHRS, CDR2 YFSETQ. CDR3 sequence (DNA): TGCGCCAGCAGCTTGGGGGACTTCCCTAGCACAGATACGCAGTATTTT. It encodes CASSLGDFPSTDTQYF. Complete variable domain (other parts from reference TRBV5-1 and TRBJ2-3): KAGVTQTPRYLIKTRGQQVTLSCSPISGHRSVSWYQQTPGQGLQFLFEYFSETQRNKGNFPGRFSGRQFSNSRSEMNVSTLELGDSALYLCASSLGDFPSTDTQYFGPGTRLTVL.

The chain joins TRBV12-3 or TRBV12-4 to TRBJ1-2, with D unresolved. This CDR3 comprises 13 residues. Trimming pared 5 bases from V and 5 bases from J, leaving 12 bases between. The CDR3 coding sequence is TGTGCCAGCAGTCCTCGGAGCCCGTATGGCTACACCTTC. Protein sequence: CASSPRSPYGYTF.

This clonotype has more than one count but fewer than ten. This rearrangement joins TRBV7-2 to TRBJ2-3; no clear D. The V gene's germline CDR1 is SGHTA and CDR2 FQGNSA. CDR3 length: 16 amino acids. The germline V and J ends were trimmed by 5 bases and 0 bases, with 15 bases remaining between them. The CDR3 spells CASSRQGDASTDTQYF. CDR3 sequence (DNA): TGTGCCAGCAGCCGTCAAGGCGATGCTAGCACAGATACGCAGTATTTT.

This clonotype was observed a few times. The rearrangement uses TRBV4-2 and TRBJ1-6; 8 bases map to TRBD1. The CDR3 is made up of 14 amino acids. Germline lookup yields CDR1 LGHNA and CDR2 YNFKEQ. Trimming cost V 3 bases and J 5 bases; bases outside gene matches: 0. The CDR3 loop reads CASSQTGDNSPLHF. The CDR3 DNA is TGTGCCAGCAGCCAGACAGGGGATAATTCACCCCTCCACTTT.